Following are 15 T cell receptor beta chains from one sample sequenced in a study of cytomegalovirus exposure and HLA in healthy donors. TCRdb's copy holds only in-frame clones and misses some; the assay was immunoSEQ multiplex PCR. The sample has roughly 150,000 clones; about 94% are singletons. The sample consisted of PBMCs. Receptor source: a man aged 18 to 29 in good health and CMV-seropositive.

V and J are TRBV28 and TRBJ2-2; 10 nucleotides align to TRBD1. The V and J ends lost 10 bases and 7 bases, in that order; junction bases with no gene match: 9. The CDR3 spans 14 residues. Germline V lookup: CDR1 MDHEN, CDR2 SYDVKM. CDR3 nucleotides: TGTGCCACCGGGACAGGGGTCGTGGGCGGGGAGCTGTTTTTT. Translated: CATGTGVVGGELFF.

V gene TRBV2 combines with J gene TRBJ1-1; TRBD1 aligns across 9 bases. The CDR3 contains 13 residues. CDR1 and CDR2 (germline): SNHLY, FYNNEI. The CDR3 DNA follows: TGTGCTAAAGAACAGGGGGCTGACACTGAAGCTTTCTTT. Translated: CAKEQGADTEAFF.

This chain uses TRBV27 with TRBJ1-4, with TRBD1 as a possible D gene (5 bases). The length of the CDR3 is 14 residues. Trimming removed 8 bases from V and 3 bases from J, with 13 bases in between. Germline V lookup: CDR1 MNHEY, CDR2 SMNVEV (reference sequence). The CDR3 spells CASRGGAANEKLFF. The CDR3 DNA is TGTGCCAGCCGGGGAGGGGCGGCTAATGAAAAACTGTTTTTT.

This clone was counted a single time. This sequence joins TRBV28 and TRBJ2-2, with D perhaps matching TRBD2 (5 bases). The CDR3 is 13 amino acids. V shed 11 bases and J shed 2 bases, with 12 bases lying between them. CDR1 and CDR2 (germline): MDHEN, SYDVKM. The CDR3 loop is CAGQLANTGELFF. The CDR3 DNA is TGTGCCGGCCAGCTAGCTAACACCGGGGAGCTGTTTTTT. Filled out from reference TRBV28 and TRBJ2-2, the complete variable domain reads DVKVTQSSRYLVKRTGEKVFLECVQDMDHENMFWYRQDPGLGLRLIYFSYDVKMKEKGDIPEGYSVSREKKERFSLILESASTNQTSMYLCAGQLANTGELFFGEGSRLTVL.

The CDR3 loop is CASSRGTNQPQHF. CDR3 sequence (DNA): TGTGCCAGCTCTAGGGGGACCAATCAGCCCCAGCATTTT. V is TRBV2 and J is TRBJ1-5; TRBD1 is a possible D gene (6 bases). CDR1 and CDR2 from the germline V gene are SNHLY and FYNNEI. The length of the CDR3 is 13 residues. V lost 8 bases and J 3 bases, leaving 11 bases between the germline ends. Using reference TRBV2 and TRBJ1-5 for the parts outside the CDR3, the full variable domain is EPEVTQTPSHQVTQMGQEVILRCVPISNHLYFYWYRQILGQKVEFLVSFYNNEISEKSEIFDDQFSVERPDGSNFTLKIRSTKLEDSAMYFCASSRGTNQPQHFGDGTRLSIL.

This clone was found once. This chain links TRBV11-2 with TRBJ2-3; 7 bases align to TRBD2. Per the germline V gene, CDR1 is SGHAT and CDR2 is FQNNGV. J was trimmed by 4 bases and V by 4 bases; bases with no gene match: 5. This CDR3 contains 14 residues. CDR3 DNA: TGTGCCAGCAGCTCCTATGGGAGGGCAGATACGCAGTATTTT. It yields the protein CASSSYGRADTQYF. Full variable domain (outside the CDR3, taken from reference TRBV11-2 and TRBJ2-3): EAGVAQSPRYKIIEKRQSVAFWCNPISGHATLYWYQQILGQGPKLLIQFQNNGVVDDSQLPKDRFSAERLKGVDSTLKIQPAKLEDSAVYLCASSSYGRADTQYFGPGTRLTVL.

The V call is TRBV11-2, the J call TRBJ1-1, with D possibly TRBD1 on 5 matching bases. The CDR3 is 12 amino acids. The germline V gene has CDR1 SGHAT and CDR2 FQNNGV. V lost 4 bases and J 6 bases, leaving 9 bases between the germline ends. The CDR3 loop reads CASSSPGAEAFF. Written as DNA, the CDR3 is TGTGCCAGCAGCTCCCCGGGGGCTGAAGCTTTCTTT. The variable domain in full, completed from reference TRBV11-2 and TRBJ1-1, reads EAGVAQSPRYKIIEKRQSVAFWCNPISGHATLYWYQQILGQGPKLLIQFQNNGVVDDSQLPKDRFSAERLKGVDSTLKIQPAKLEDSAVYLCASSSPGAEAFFGQGTRLTVV.

The rearrangement uses TRBV18 and TRBJ1-2; 10 nucleotides line up with TRBD1. V gave up 4 bases and J gave up 0 bases; unmatched junction bases: 5. CDR1 is KGHSH and CDR2 is LQKENI in the germline V gene. The CDR3 sequence is 16 residues long. The CDR3 DNA follows: TGTGCCAGCTCACGACAGGGGGCAGGATCTAACTATGGCTACACCTTC. As protein: CASSRQGAGSNYGYTF. The whole variable domain, remainder taken from reference TRBV18 and TRBJ1-2, is NAGVMQNPRHLVRRRGQEARLRCSPMKGHSHVYWYRQLPEEGLKFMVYLQKENIIDESGMPKERFSAEFPKEGPSILRIQQVVRGDSAAYFCASSRQGAGSNYGYTFGSGTRLTVV.

This clone came up once. The V gene is TRBV5-1, the J gene TRBJ2-7; D perhaps matches TRBD2 (6 bases). This CDR3 has 13 amino acids. Germline V gene data show CDR1 as SGHRS and CDR2 as YFSETQ. V was shortened by 7 bases and J by 4 bases, with 15 bases between the two germline ends. DNA of the CDR3: TGCGCCAGCCGCCGCGGAGGGGAATACGAGCAGTACTTC. Its protein product is CASRRGGEYEQYF.

The genes are TRBV28 and TRBJ2-7, with 7 bases fitting TRBD1. J lost 1 base, V lost 5 bases, and 5 bases had no gene match. The V gene's germline CDR1 is MDHEN and CDR2 SYDVKM. The CDR3 has 14 amino acids. The CDR3: CASSALGQSYEQYF. CDR3 in DNA: TGTGCCAGCAGTGCCTTGGGACAGTCCTACGAGCAGTACTTC. Variable domain in full (rest from reference TRBV28 and TRBJ2-7): DVKVTQSSRYLVKRTGEKVFLECVQDMDHENMFWYRQDPGLGLRLIYFSYDVKMKEKGDIPEGYSVSREKKERFSLILESASTNQTSMYLCASSALGQSYEQYFGPGTRLTVT.

The V call is TRBV27, the J call TRBJ2-7; possibly TRBD2 for D (6 bases). Per the germline V gene, CDR1 is MNHEY and CDR2 is SMNVEV (reference sequence). This CDR3 is built from 20 residues. V gave up 1 base and J gave up 4 bases, with 29 bases separating them. CDR3 in amino acids: CASSLYPLHGLLRGSYEQYF. Written as DNA, the CDR3 is TGTGCCAGCAGTTTATATCCCCTTCATGGACTATTGCGCGGTTCATACGAGCAGTACTTC.

The chain links TRBV28 to TRBJ1-5; D possibly corresponds to TRBD1 (5 bases). V shed 8 bases and J shed 2 bases, with 16 bases lying between them. The CDR3 contains 15 residues. Germline CDR1 and CDR2: MDHEN and SYDVKM. The CDR3 sequence: CASGRGGGGNQPQHF. The CDR3 nucleotides read TGTGCCAGCGGCCGTGGGGGGGGAGGCAATCAGCCCCAGCATTTT.

This sequence joins TRBV30 and TRBJ1-5, with 8 bases that match TRBD1. From germline, CDR1 is GTSNPN and CDR2 SVGIG (reference sequence). After removal of 3 bases from V and 1 base from J, the junction contained 11 bases not matched to a gene. This CDR3 has 17 amino acids. The CDR3 protein is CAWRAGRGQVSNQPQHF. CDR3 nucleotides: TGTGCCTGGAGAGCTGGCAGGGGGCAGGTGAGCAATCAGCCCCAGCATTTT.

The chain combines TRBV27 with TRBJ1-4, with D uncertain. The CDR3 consists of 15 residues. Trimming removed 7 bases at V and 8 bases at J, with 20 bases between. Germline assignment: CDR1 MNHEY and CDR2 SMNVEV (reference sequence). The DNA of the CDR3 is TGTGCCAGCACCAATCGGGGTCTGATAGGGGAAAAACTGTTTTTT. Translating it yields CASTNRGLIGEKLFF.

The table lists this clone with a count of one. The rearrangement uses TRBV7-6 and TRBJ2-7; D may be TRBD2 (6 bases). Trimming took off 1 base at V and 3 bases at J, with 10 bases between the two ends. The CDR3 consists of 14 residues. Germline V gene lookup returns CDR1 SGHVS and CDR2 FNYEAQ. CDR3 residues: CASSLDQGGYEQYF. DNA for the CDR3: TGTGCCAGCAGCTTAGATCAGGGAGGCTACGAGCAGTACTTC.